This T cell receptor beta chain came from a study of read filtering for tumor transcriptome and immune sequencing. Study context: Transcriptome libraries were built from DNase-treated RNA. TCR-mapped reads were about 4 to 11 million with IR-seq versus roughly 75 to 1,400 with RNA-seq.

Every patient had bone marrow sampled while the disease was active. From about 400 ng of RNA, a library with molecular barcoded alpha/delta and beta/gamma adaptors was made. TCRdb fed the reads into MiXCR, producing one record per CDR3 protein. The data show tens of thousands of distinct CDR3 sequences, roughly 21% seen once. The table lists this clonotype with many counts. This CDR3 spans 13 amino acids. The germline V and J ends were trimmed by 7 bases and 8 bases, with 14 bases remaining between them. The V gene is TRBV12-3 or TRBV12-4, the J gene TRBJ2-2; D remains unclear. The clonotype originates from a donor at least 40 years old with multiple myeloma. Material: a population of CD138-negative cells sorted from bone marrow. The CDR3 protein is CASNFYPAGELFF. CDR3 nucleotides: TGTGCCAGCAATTTTTACCCGGCGGGGGAGCTGTTTTTT.